The entry below describes one TCR beta chain. Method: immunoSEQ multiplex PCR; TCRdb's copy keeps in-frame clones and lacks some. The sample lists more than 90,000 clones, approximately 92% occurring once. CDR1 is SGHTA and CDR2 is FQGTGA in the germline V gene. The CDR3 extends over 14 amino acids. J lost 9 bases, V lost 5 bases, and 9 bases had no gene match. The data were taken from a study of blood T cell repertoires in COVID-19. The gene calls are TRBV7-3 and TRBJ2-1; 8 bases align to TRBD2. This sequence originates from a man in his fifties or sixties with active COVID-19. The sequenced sample was peripheral blood. The CDR3 nucleotides are TGTGCCAGCAGCCTGGTGGCTAGCGGGCTTGAGCAGTTCTTC. Translation: CASSLVASGLEQFF.